The clone carrying this TCR beta chain showed up just a few times. The antigen is unknown. The CDR3 runs to 14 residues. Trimming cost V 1 base and J 0 bases, with 7 bases left between them. Germline V lookup: CDR1 MDHEN, CDR2 SYDVKM. The sample comes from a study of post-analysis software for immune sequencing data. Study summary: Recorded subtypes: relapsing-remitting, secondary progressive, progressive-relapsing; some patients unannotated. Study observations and caveats: Those samples that were prepared in the same batch co-clustered strongly by F measure. Those with multiple sclerosis, the patient group, showed significantly lower normalized Chao1 diversity than controls. Controls showed lower frequencies than patients for five or six TRBV segments, and TRBV5-6, TRBV5-1 and TRBV20-1 were among these.

TCR beta libraries were prepared from cDNA with unique molecular identifiers. TCRdb reanalysed the PCR reads using MiXCR and keeps one entry per CDR3 protein. The sample includes about 770,000 distinct CDR3 sequences, roughly 46% of them seen just once. This chain connects TRBV28 to TRBJ2-7; D remains unclear. This sequence originates from a girl aged 10 to 17 with multiple sclerosis. Sequences were obtained from blood. This chain's CDR3 is CASSLYASSYEQYF. DNA of the CDR3: TGTGCCAGCAGTTTATACGCTAGCTCCTACGAGCAGTACTTC.